This record concerns one T cell receptor beta chain sequence. Its antigen specificity is not known. Base qualities are missing; no much larger clone stands one base away. The immunoSEQ Assay, a bias-controlled multiplex PCR, was used to amplify TCRbeta CDR3 regions from genomic DNA. The authors' pipeline ran thus. The number of nucleated cells in each sample was estimated by amplification of reference gene primers within the assay. Sequence reads were collapsed and filtered to measure the absolute abundance of every unique TCRbeta CDR3 rearrangement. For each sample, productive Simpson clonality was calculated as the square root of Simpson's diversity index over productive rearrangements. Entries here come from immuneACCESS through TCRdb and include only in-frame sequences with V and J called. Some clones fail to appear in such tables; in the studies checked, an unresolved V gene covers under half of the shortfall, and the cause of the remainder is unknown. V and J calls and clone size are as listed in that table; D and trimming were resolved from the DNA. The sample data list 250,000 to 350,000 clones, and around 88% of these were observed just once. Of the sample, 5.5% to 8.5% is held by the ten largest clones.

Relative to germline, V is 3 bases shorter and J is 5 bases shorter, with 16 bases between their ends. From a lookup of the germline V gene (reference sequence), CDR1 and CDR2 are SGHAT and FQDESV. The CDR3 numbers 16 residues from cysteine through phenylalanine. Only the CDR3 DNA stays, 48 bases, in frame from base 1. These data originate in a study of blood T cell repertoires in COVID-19 (dated by TCRdb to the early 2020s). Describing the broader study: The collaborator samples originated in the United States, Italy and Spain and spanned the acute and convalescent phases of COVID-19. Samples came from the ongoing ImmuneRACE study (first 160 participants) plus 1,254 subjects from 6 global collaborators. The repertoires were released in a freely available public database meant as a resource for research on the immune response to SARS-CoV-2. The prospective study material was composed of cDNA or gDNA derived from T cells, B-cell-depleted T cells, or PBMCs. Where available, HLA class I and class II types were taken from metadata supplied by the sample provider and were not determined by assay-based typing. Subjects who had been exposed to COVID-19, were actively infected with it, or had recovered from it provided the deeply sampled blood TCRbeta repertoires that made up the dataset. The sample metadata nearly always contained a de-identified subject ID, COVID-19 status, age in years and sex.

What the work shows at the level of the full study, not this receptor alone: How much clinical and demographic metadata was included differed by source and by participant, and the metadata was provided uncurated.

Another Seattle source contributed samples from volunteer blood donors who had recovered from COVID-19. The collaborating institutions used their own protocols to collect whole blood in K2EDTA tubes. For TCRbeta analysis, collaborator samples were shipped as frozen whole blood, as isolated PBMCs, or as DNA extracted from either sample type. The TCR comes from a woman aged 25 to 39 who had recovered from COVID-19. The V and J segments used are TRBV11-1 and TRBJ1-4; the D gene is perhaps TRBD1, on 5 matching bases. Sequencing used peripheral blood. In nucleotides, the sequence is TGTGCCAGCAGCTTGGGATCGGCAGGGCCCAATGAAAAACTGTTTTTT. Its protein product is CASSLGSAGPNEKLFF.